This T cell receptor (beta chain) is drawn from a study of prognosis after radiotherapy for stage I lung cancer. Genomic DNA provided the template from which TCR beta CDR3 was amplified by two-round multiplex PCR. Primers were specific to each TRBV and TRBJ gene in first-round PCR. TCRdb fed the multiplex PCR reads into MiXCR, producing one record per CDR3 protein. The sample holds about 35,000 distinct CDR3 sequences; less than 45% are singletons and the top ten take roughly 17%. This clonotype was counted at least ten times. Its antigen is as yet unknown. Germline V gives CDR1 DFQATT, CDR2 SNEGSKA (reference sequence). The V end lost 5 bases, the J end lost 1 base, and 8 bases lay between the germline ends. This CDR3 spans 13 amino acids. Study findings and constraints: Reportedly, patients with and without metastases differed in TRBV and TRBJ gene usage. After stereotactic body radiation therapy, patients with later distant metastases showed lower Shannon entropy.

The authors drew around 5.9 milliliters of peripheral blood at each of two time points. Sample: PBMCs, taken before or after stereotactic body radiation therapy (not recorded which). The chain carries TRBV20-1 and TRBJ2-2; the D is unclear. The receptor was derived from a donor at least 50 years old with non-small cell lung cancer. CDR3 DNA: TGCAGTGCTGCCGACAAGAACACCGGGGAGCTGTTTTTT. This translates into CSAADKNTGELFF.